This is a list of T cell receptor beta chains from one sample in a study of beta chain features in type 1 diabetes. Only in-frame clones appear in the TCRdb table, and some are missing; sequencing was by immunoSEQ multiplex PCR. The data contain about 340,000 clones, approximately 9.9% of them seen just once; the ten biggest clones take up 1%. The specimen was central memory CD4+ T cells from blood. The receptors come from a man aged 25-45 years with type 1 diabetes. The CDR3 runs from the conserved cysteine through the conserved F or W. D genes are given only for firm matches. The size entry is marked missing in some rows and otherwise reads once, few, many or a size class.

d_gene,v_gene,j_gene,abundance,len,CDR3nt,CDR3aa
.,TRBV10-3,TRBJ2-3,.,12,TGTGCCATCAGGGACAGTTTAGATACGCAGTATTTT,CAIRDSLDTQYF
.,TRBV4-3,TRBJ2-7,.,18,TGCGCCAGCAGCCAAGATCGTGTTCGGGGCGCAAATGGTTACGAGCAGTACTTC,CASSQDRVRGANGYEQYF
.,TRBV2,TRBJ1-1,few,14,TGTGCCAGCAGCTCCGAGACGGGAGGCACTGAAGCTTTCTTT,CASSSETGGTEAFF
.,TRBV5-1,TRBJ2-7,few,15,TGCGCCAGCAGCTTGGCAGAACGGATACCCTACGAGCAGTACTTC,CASSLAERIPYEQYF
.,TRBV5-1,TRBJ2-5,few,14,TGCGCCAGCAGGCCTACTAGCAGTCAAGAGACCCAGTACTTC,CASRPTSSQETQYF
TRBD1,TRBV19,TRBJ1-6,few,15,TGTGCCAGTAGTATTAAGACAGGGGGTAATTCACCCCTCCACTTT,CASSIKTGGNSPLHF
.,TRBV7-2,TRBJ1-2,few,15,TGTGCCAGCAGCTTAGTAGCAGGGAGGGACTATGGCTACACCTTC,CASSLVAGRDYGYTF
.,TRBV6-5,TRBJ1-6,.,15,TGTGCCAGCAGTTACTCGGGGACGGGGGATTCACCCCTCCACTTT,CASSYSGTGDSPLHF
.,TRBV5-6,TRBJ2-3,.,15,TGTGCCAGCAGCTCGGCGCGGGCTAGTTCAGATACGCAGTATTTT,CASSSARASSDTQYF
TRBD1,TRBV11-2,TRBJ2-5,few,14,TGTGCCAGCAGCCGGGGACAGGCCCAAGAGACCCAGTACTTC,CASSRGQAQETQYF
TRBD2,TRBV11-3,TRBJ2-1,few,15,TGTGCCAGCAGCTTAGGAGCGGGGGTCGGGAATGAGCAGTTCTTC,CASSLGAGVGNEQFF
.,TRBV20-1,TRBJ2-5,.,11,TGCAGTGCTATTGGAGAAGAGACCCAGTACTTC,CSAIGEETQYF
.,TRBV23-1,TRBJ2-7,few,14,TGCGCCAGCAGTCTCAGGCAGAGGTTCTACGAGCAGTACTTC,CASSLRQRFYEQYF
.,TRBV29-1,TRBJ2-3,.,12,TGCAGCTCCGGGGCAGGTGGAGATACGCAGTATTTT,CSSGAGGDTQYF
.,TRBV7-9,TRBJ1-3,.,12,TGTGCCAGCCAGGAGATAGGGAACACCATATATTTT,CASQEIGNTIYF
TRBD2,TRBV5-1,TRBJ2-1,few,16,TGCGCCAGCAGCAACCGGGCTAGCGGGGGGAACAATGAGCAGTTCTTC,CASSNRASGGNNEQFF
TRBD1,TRBV28,TRBJ2-1,.,14,TGTGCCAGCAGCTCCGGGACAGGGTTGAGGGAGCAGTTCTTC,CASSSGTGLREQFF
TRBD1,TRBV19,TRBJ2-1,few,16,TGTGCCAGTAGTACACGGACAGGGGCCGGATACAATGAGCAGTTCTTC,CASSTRTGAGYNEQFF
.,TRBV29-1,TRBJ1-5,few,14,TGCAGCGTGGGGGCCAACCGAGAGAGTCAGCCCCAGCATTTT,CSVGANRESQPQHF
.,TRBV5-1,TRBJ1-4,many,14,TGCGCCAGCAGCCCTATCGAGGTTCATGAAAAACTGTTTTTT,CASSPIEVHEKLFF
TRBD1,TRBV7-2,TRBJ2-2,.,15,TGTGCCAGCAGCTCTGGACAGGGAAGAGCCGGGGAGCTGTTTTTT,CASSSGQGRAGELFF
.,TRBV21-1,TRBJ2-7,.,16,TGTGCCAGCAGCAATACAATTCCGGGACAGGGGGACGAGCAGTACTTC,CASSNTIPGQGDEQYF
.,TRBV6-5,TRBJ2-3,many,15,TGTGCCAGCAGTTACGATCAAGTTGGGGCAGATACGCAGTATTTT,CASSYDQVGADTQYF
TRBD1,TRBV18,TRBJ2-7,few,13,TGTGCCAGCTCACCACAGGGGGCCAACGAGCAGTACTTC,CASSPQGANEQYF
TRBD2,TRBV6-5,TRBJ2-1,.,16,TGTGCCAGCAGTTGGACTAGCGGGGGGGCGGCAAATGAGCAGTTCTTC,CASSWTSGGAANEQFF
TRBD1,TRBV29-1,TRBJ1-1,few,12,TGCAGCGCTGGACAGGGGGGCACTGAAGCTTTCTTT,CSAGQGGTEAFF
TRBD1,TRBV29-1,TRBJ1-2,.,13,TGCAGCGTTGCGACAGGGCTCGAGTATGGCTACACCTTC,CSVATGLEYGYTF
.,TRBV7-8,TRBJ1-6,few,15,TGTGCCAGCAGCTTAGCCTCAAGAGACTATTCACCCCTCCACTTT,CASSLASRDYSPLHF
.,TRBV6-5,TRBJ1-2,.,13,TGTGCCAGCAGTGGGACGGGGAGCCTGGGCTACACCTTC,CASSGTGSLGYTF
.,TRBV18,TRBJ1-5,few,15,TGTGCCAGCACTCCGACTGAAAACTCGGGTCAGCCCCAGCATTTT,CASTPTENSGQPQHF
TRBD1,TRBV4-3,TRBJ1-5,few,16,TGCGCCAGCAGCCGGGACAGGGATCAGAGCAATCAGCCCCAGCATTTT,CASSRDRDQSNQPQHF
.,TRBV2,TRBJ2-2,.,15,TGTGCCAGCAGTGTTCAGGTCCATCCCCCCGGGGAGCTGTTTTTT,CASSVQVHPPGELFF
.,TRBV18,TRBJ1-1,.,17,TGTGCCAGCTCACCACCTAGGACGGGAACAATGAACACTGAAGCTTTCTTT,CASSPPRTGTMNTEAFF
.,TRBV7-2,TRBJ2-5,.,15,TGTGCCAGCAGCTTCGACCAGGGCCCCCAAGAGACCCAGTACTTC,CASSFDQGPQETQYF
.,TRBV5-7,TRBJ1-1,.,14,TGTGCCAGCAGCTTGGACCGGCGGGGGACTGAAGCTTTCTTT,CASSLDRRGTEAFF
.,TRBV30,TRBJ2-1,.,11,TGTGCCTGGAGTTCGTTAAATGAGCAGTTCTTC,CAWSSLNEQFF
.,TRBV10-3,TRBJ1-1,few,12,TGTGCCATCAGTGGGGACACCACTGAAGCTTTCTTT,CAISGDTTEAFF
.,TRBV5-1,TRBJ1-2,few,13,TGCGCCAGCAGCCTCGCCCCATTTGGTGGCTACACCTTC,CASSLAPFGGYTF
TRBD1,TRBV5-1,TRBJ2-5,few,14,TGCGCCAGCAGCTTCGGGACAGTTGAAGAGACCCAGTACTTC,CASSFGTVEETQYF
.,TRBV7-2,TRBJ2-5,few,14,TGTGCCAGCAGCGCCCTGGGGTGGCGAGAGACCCAGTACTTC,CASSALGWRETQYF
.,TRBV18,TRBJ2-6,.,18,TGTGCCAGCTCACCCCTCCGGGACAAACACTCTGGGGCCAACGTCCTGACTTTC,CASSPLRDKHSGANVLTF
TRBD2,TRBV25-1,TRBJ2-5,.,15,TGTGCCAGCAGTTCCCCGGGGGGGCCTGAAAAGACCCAGTACTTC,CASSSPGGPEKTQYF
.,TRBV9,TRBJ1-2,many,12,TGTGCCAGCAGCGCGGACGGCTATGGCTACACCTTC,CASSADGYGYTF
.,TRBV6-6,TRBJ2-5,.,15,TGTGCCAGCAGCCCCGGCAGGGGAGGGCAAGAGACCCAGTACTTC,CASSPGRGGQETQYF
.,TRBV19,TRBJ1-6,few,14,TGTGCCAGTAGCCTCCGGGTCGGGAATTCACCCCTCCACTTT,CASSLRVGNSPLHF
.,TRBV7-6,TRBJ1-5,.,16,TGTGCCAGCAGCTTAGGTAGCGGAGACACAAATCAGCCCCAGCATTTT,CASSLGSGDTNQPQHF
TRBD2,TRBV19,TRBJ2-1,many,14,TGTGCCAGTAAGCGGGGGGAACTCTACAATGAGCAGTTCTTC,CASKRGELYNEQFF
.,TRBV19,TRBJ2-5,few,12,TGTGCCAGTAGCATGTTACGCGAGACCCAGTACTTC,CASSMLRETQYF
.,TRBV5-4,TRBJ1-2,.,14,TGTGCCAGCAGCTGGGAACAGGGACGAGAGGGCTACACCTTC,CASSWEQGREGYTF
.,TRBV4-1,TRBJ2-5,.,15,TGCGCCAGCAGCCAAGATGTCACAGGCGGGGAGACCCAGTACTTC,CASSQDVTGGETQYF
.,TRBV30,TRBJ2-5,few,12,TGTGCCTGGAGTGGAGGGTGGGAGACCCAGTACTTC,CAWSGGWETQYF
.,TRBV27,TRBJ2-2,few,15,TGTGCCAGCAGTCGTCAGGCGATCCCGGGGGGGGAGCTGTTTTTT,CASSRQAIPGGELFF
TRBD1,TRBV19,TRBJ2-4,once,17,TGTGCCAGTAGTAATCGACAGGGTGGGTTGGCCAAAAACATTCAGTACTTC,CASSNRQGGLAKNIQYF